This passage covers 10 T cell receptor beta chains from one sample sequenced in a study of long-term antiretroviral therapy in people with HIV. Survey level was the resolution at which the v3.0 immunoSEQ assay ran. Here immunoSEQ multiplex PCR was the method, and the copy in TCRdb shows in-frame clones only, minus some. The sample includes approximately 27,000 clones, 85% to 90% of them seen just once. The sample was unsorted PBMCs, taken 1.8 years after starting antiretroviral therapy. These receptors all come from a woman under 30 with HIV.

The chain employs TRBV6-5 and TRBJ2-1; the D gene is possibly TRBD2 (5 bases). CDR3 length: 13 residues. V was pared by 7 bases and J by 5 bases, with 12 bases between. The germline CDR1 and CDR2 sequences are MNHEY and SVGAGI. The DNA of the CDR3 is TGTGCCAGCAACCAGCCCGGGGACAATGAGCAGTTCTTC. Protein sequence: CASNQPGDNEQFF.

The rearrangement links TRBV7-8 to TRBJ1-1; D uncertain. Trimming pared 3 bases from V and 8 bases from J, leaving 22 bases between. Germline CDR1 and CDR2: SGHVS and FQNEAQ. The length of the CDR3 is 16 residues. The DNA for the CDR3 is TGTGCCAGCAGCTTTCTACCCGGCGGCCATCAAGTCGAAGCTTTCTTT. It codes for CASSFLPGGHQVEAFF.

V usage is TRBV7-9 and J usage is TRBJ2-2, with 7 positions matching TRBD2. CDR3 length equals 17 residues. V lost 0 bases, J lost 0 bases, and 4 bases stayed unmatched. Germline V gene sequence: CDR1 SEHNR, CDR2 FQNEAQ (reference sequence). The CDR3 loop is CASSLAALAANTGELFF. CDR3 sequence (DNA): TGTGCCAGCAGCTTAGCCGCGCTAGCGGCGAACACCGGGGAGCTGTTTTTT.

The V call is TRBV11-2, the J call TRBJ2-2; D is perhaps TRBD2 (6 bases). The ends were cut back, 4 bases at V and 0 bases at J, with 15 bases in the middle. The CDR3 length is 17 residues. CDR1 and CDR2 (germline): SGHAT, FQNNGV. CDR3 residues: CASSWRTVAANTGELFF. CDR3 nucleotides: TGTGCCAGCAGCTGGCGAACGGTAGCGGCGAACACCGGGGAGCTGTTTTTT.

The V and J genes are TRBV6-6 and TRBJ1-5, with D unresolved. Germline V gives CDR1 MNHNY, CDR2 SVGAGI (reference sequence). The CDR3 runs 13 residues. V was clipped by 5 bases and J by 5 bases, with 10 bases between them. CDR3 residues: CASSGQPDQPQHF. CDR3 nucleotides: TGTGCCAGCAGTGGCCAGCCGGATCAGCCCCAGCATTTT.

V gene TRBV2 combines with J gene TRBJ2-2; a weak D match, TRBD1 (7 bases). The CDR3 has 14 residues. From germline, CDR1 is SNHLY and CDR2 FYNNEI. The V end was cut by 10 bases, the J end by 0 bases, with 12 bases between. CDR3 sequence: CATGGTANTGELFF. The DNA for the CDR3 is TGTGCCACAGGAGGGACAGCGAACACCGGGGAGCTGTTTTTT.

As DNA, the CDR3 is TGTGCCAGCAGTTTAAGTCCGGGGATCTACGAGCAGTACTTC. Amino acid sequence: CASSLSPGIYEQYF. J is TRBJ2-7 and V is TRBV28, with a tentative D call TRBD2 (5 bases). The CDR3 is 14 residues long. Trimming pared 2 bases from V and 3 bases from J, leaving 11 bases between. Germline V gene data show CDR1 as MDHEN and CDR2 as SYDVKM. Drawing the rest from reference TRBV28 and TRBJ2-7, the complete variable domain is DVKVTQSSRYLVKRTGEKVFLECVQDMDHENMFWYRQDPGLGLRLIYFSYDVKMKEKGDIPEGYSVSREKKERFSLILESASTNQTSMYLCASSLSPGIYEQYFGPGTRLTVT.

This clone was seen a few times. The V call is TRBV11-2, the J call TRBJ2-7, with TRBD1 as a possible D gene (5 bases). V was clipped by 5 bases and J by 3 bases, with 8 bases between them. The CDR3 is 12 residues long. Per germline, CDR1 SGHAT and CDR2 FQNNGV. CDR3 amino acids: CASSHDSYEQYF. CDR3 DNA: TGTGCCAGCAGCCACGACAGCTACGAGCAGTACTTC.

The rearrangement joins TRBV28 to TRBJ2-7; 7 positions agree with TRBD2. From germline, CDR1 is MDHEN and CDR2 SYDVKM. V lost 5 bases, J lost 2 bases, and 3 bases stayed unmatched. The CDR3 is 13 amino acids. The CDR3 bases are TGTGCCAGCAGTGGCGGGAGTCCCTACGAGCAGTACTTC. It encodes CASSGGSPYEQYF.

The chain uses TRBV11-3 and TRBJ2-1, with 13 nucleotides matching TRBD2. Germline-derived CDR1 and CDR2 are SGHNT and YENEEA. The CDR3 is 14 residues long. The trim removed 1 base at V and 12 bases at J, leaving 3 bases unmatched. The CDR3 protein is CASSLGTSGSRQFF. The CDR3 bases are TGTGCCAGCAGCTTAGGGACTAGCGGGAGCAGGCAGTTCTTC.